These T cell receptor beta chains were read from a single sample in a study of control samples from healthy donors and cancer patients. Profiling relied on immunoSEQ multiplex PCR, and the TCRdb table lists in-frame clones only, not all of them. This table holds around 77,000 clones, approximately 92% found once. The specimen was blood. Receptors originate from a woman aged 60-70 years in good health. CDR3s include the opening cysteine and the closing phenylalanine or tryptophan. The D gene is left open where the match is weak. Only part of the rows carry a size: once, few, many, or a class if the clone is expanded.

j_call,v_call,clone_size,d_call,cdr3_nt,cdr3_aa
TRBJ2-1,TRBV5-1,-,TRBD2,TGCGCCAGCAGCTTCAGCGGGAGGTGGGGTGGGGAGCAGTTCTTC,CASSFSGRWGGEQFF
TRBJ2-5,TRBV11-2,-,TRBD1,TGTGCCAGCAGCTTAGCACAGGGGGCGAAGACCCAGTACTTC,CASSLAQGAKTQYF
TRBJ2-2,TRBV5-8,-,-,TGTGCCAGCAGCTTGGCTTCACTAGCAGTCGCCACCGGGGAGCTGTTTTTT,CASSLASLAVATGELFF
TRBJ2-3,TRBV5-6,once,TRBD2,TGTGCCAGCAGCCCCGGGACTATCACAGATACGCAGTATTTT,CASSPGTITDTQYF
TRBJ1-1,TRBV7-2,-,-,TGTGCCAGCAGCTTAGTACCAGGGCGCGACACTGAAGCTTTCTTT,CASSLVPGRDTEAFF
TRBJ2-7,TRBV5-1,-,-,TGCGCCAGCAGCTTTAGCGCCACCTCCTACGAGCAGTACTTC,CASSFSATSYEQYF
TRBJ1-1,TRBV6-5,-,-,TGTGCCAGCAGCTCCGGGACAATATCTGAAGCTTTCTTT,CASSSGTISEAFF
TRBJ2-1,TRBV5-1,-,-,TGCGCCAGCAGCAGTAGCGGCAGCTCCTACAATGAGCAGTTCTTC,CASSSSGSSYNEQFF
TRBJ1-5,TRBV19,-,-,TGTGCCAGTAGTGGGGGGGCAGGCAATCAGCCCCAGCATTTT,CASSGGAGNQPQHF
TRBJ2-1,TRBV9,-,TRBD2,TGTGCCAGCAGCGCAGATCTAGCGGGAGAACTAGATGAGCAGTTCTTC,CASSADLAGELDEQFF
TRBJ2-7,TRBV27,-,-,TGTGCCAGCGGCACTCGAAGGAGCCACGAGCAGTACTTC,CASGTRRSHEQYF
TRBJ1-2,TRBV5-6,-,TRBD1,TGTGCCAGCAGCCCAGGGACAGGGGCCTATGGCTACACCTTC,CASSPGTGAYGYTF
TRBJ1-3,TRBV5-1,-,-,TGCGCCAGCAGCTTGCTGGTTCGCGGATCTGGAAACACCATATATTTT,CASSLLVRGSGNTIYF
TRBJ2-7,TRBV5-4,-,-,TGTGCCAGCAGCTTGGGCGGGGCGGCCTCCTACGAGCAGTACTTC,CASSLGGAASYEQYF
TRBJ2-7,TRBV28,-,-,TGTGCCATTGAATCAGGACAGACCTACGAGCAGTACTTC,CAIESGQTYEQYF
TRBJ2-2,TRBV2,-,TRBD2,TGTGCCAGCCACCCGGGACTAGCGGCCACCGGGGAGCTGTTTTTT,CASHPGLAATGELFF
TRBJ2-2,TRBV30,-,TRBD2,TGTGCCTGGAGCGCTAGCGGGAGGGCGACCGGGGAGCTGTTTTTT,CAWSASGRATGELFF
TRBJ2-1,TRBV27,-,TRBD2,TGTGCCAGCAGTTTTAGTTCGAGGCCGGGACTAGCGGGAGGGCTAAGGAATGAGCAGTTCTTC,CASSFSSRPGLAGGLRNEQFF
TRBJ2-1,TRBV27,-,-,TGTGCCAGCACAGGGGGTGGCACTAGCGGACCTTCCTACAATGAGCAGTTCTTC,CASTGGGTSGPSYNEQFF
TRBJ2-7,TRBV7-9,-,TRBD2,TGTGCCAGCGGGCTGACTAGCGGGAGCTGGTACGAGCAGTACTTC,CASGLTSGSWYEQYF
TRBJ2-7,TRBV7-2,-,-,TGTGCCAGCAGCTTCCAGGGGAATGCCTACGAGCAGTACTTC,CASSFQGNAYEQYF
TRBJ1-1,TRBV27,-,-,TGTGCCAGCAGTATTACAGGCACCGGCAGCACTGAAGCTTTCTTT,CASSITGTGSTEAFF
TRBJ1-2,TRBV27,-,TRBD1,TGTGCCAGCAGTTTAACTTTTCAGGGGGCCTATGGCTACACCTTC,CASSLTFQGAYGYTF
TRBJ2-7,TRBV7-2,-,TRBD1,TGTGCCAGCAGCTTTAGAAGGGGGACAGCGAGCGAGCAGTACTTC,CASSFRRGTASEQYF
TRBJ2-2,TRBV5-1,-,-,TGCGCCAGCAGCTTGGGGTCGGGGAGGACCGGGGAGCTGTTTTTT,CASSLGSGRTGELFF
TRBJ2-7,TRBV10-3,-,-,TGTGCCATCAGTGATAGACTAAGTACCTACGAGCAGTACTTC,CAISDRLSTYEQYF
TRBJ2-4,TRBV11-3,-,-,TGTGCCAGCAGCCCAAGAGGCCTGCCCCAGGGGCAAAACATTCAGTACTTC,CASSPRGLPQGQNIQYF
TRBJ1-2,TRBV7-8,-,-,TGTGCCAGCAGCTTAGACAGGGTTCGTGGCTACACCTTC,CASSLDRVRGYTF
TRBJ1-4,TRBV6-5,few,TRBD1,TGTGCCAGCAGTTTTTTTAGGGGACAGGGGATCGAAAAACTGTTTTTT,CASSFFRGQGIEKLFF
TRBJ2-7,TRBV19,-,-,TGTGCCGCCGGGCTGGGGTCCGAGCAGTACTTC,CAAGLGSEQYF
TRBJ1-5,TRBV5-1,few,-,TGCGCCAGCCGACCCGACGGCAATCAGCCCCAGCATTTT,CASRPDGNQPQHF
TRBJ1-6,TRBV6-1,-,-,TGTGCCAGCAGTGAAGCCCCTAGGGGGGGGCTTCCACCCCTCCACTTT,CASSEAPRGGLPPLHF
TRBJ1-2,TRBV28,-,-,TGTGCCAGCAGCTTTCACGATAACTATGGCTACACCTTC,CASSFHDNYGYTF
TRBJ2-1,TRBV6-2/TRBV6-3,-,TRBD1,TGTGCCAGCAGTTACTCGAGCAGGGGGTTTCAGTTCTTC,CASSYSSRGFQFF
TRBJ2-5,TRBV11-2,-,-,TGTGCCAGCAGCAGAAACACAGGGCAAGAGACCCAGTACTTC,CASSRNTGQETQYF
TRBJ1-5,TRBV19,-,TRBD1,TGTGCCAGTAGTGACACAGGGGGCGGTCAGCCCCAGCATTTT,CASSDTGGGQPQHF
TRBJ1-4,TRBV6-2/TRBV6-3,-,-,TGTGCCAGCAGCAACGGGGGACAAGGTGGTGAAAAACTGTTTTTT,CASSNGGQGGEKLFF
TRBJ1-4,TRBV29-1,-,-,TGCAGCGGGCGGACAGCAACTAATGAAAAACTGTTTTTT,CSGRTATNEKLFF
TRBJ1-4,TRBV5-6,-,TRBD1,TGTGCCAGCAGCTTGGCCTCGGACAGGGGTGGGGAAAAACTGTTTTTT,CASSLASDRGGEKLFF
TRBJ1-4,TRBV6-5,-,-,TGTGCCACCGCAGGGCAAACTAATGAAAAACTGTTTTTT,CATAGQTNEKLFF
TRBJ2-2,TRBV5-1,-,TRBD2,TGCGCCACTCAACTAGCGGGAGGCGCCGGGGAGCTGTTTTTT,CATQLAGGAGELFF
TRBJ2-5,TRBV30,-,TRBD1,TGTGCCTGGAGGAAGACAGGGATCCAAGAGACCCAGTACTTC,CAWRKTGIQETQYF
TRBJ1-1,TRBV5-5,once,-,TGTGCCCGCTCGGCGTGGGTGAACACTGAAGCTTTCTTT,CARSAWVNTEAFF
TRBJ2-1,TRBV10-3,-,TRBD2,TGTGCCATCAGTGGACAAACCGGGACTAGCGGGAGCTATGAGCAGTTCTTC,CAISGQTGTSGSYEQFF
TRBJ1-2,TRBV5-1,few,-,TGCGCCAGCAGTGAGAGGGCAGAGCATGGCTACACCTTC,CASSERAEHGYTF
TRBJ1-5,TRBV5-8,-,-,TGTGCCAGCAGCCCTAGGGGGTTTGAGCATCAGCCCCAGCATTTT,CASSPRGFEHQPQHF
TRBJ1-3,TRBV27,-,TRBD1,TGTGCCAGCAGCACCGGGACAGGGACGGCTGGAAACACCATATATTTT,CASSTGTGTAGNTIYF
TRBJ2-2,TRBV6-6,-,-,TGTGCCAGCAGTTACGACGGGAGGAACACCGGGGAGCTGTTTTTT,CASSYDGRNTGELFF
TRBJ2-1,TRBV27,-,-,TGTGCCAGCGCCCGGGAGACCTACAATGAGCAGTTCTTC,CASARETYNEQFF
TRBJ1-1,TRBV18,-,TRBD1,TGTGCCAGCTCACTGGGACAGGGAACATCTGAAGCTTTCTTT,CASSLGQGTSEAFF
TRBJ2-7,TRBV6-1,-,TRBD2,TGTGCCAGCAGGGGGTCTAGCGGTCTCGAGCAGTACTTC,CASRGSSGLEQYF
TRBJ1-2,TRBV29-1,-,TRBD1,TGCAGCGTGGGTGGGGACAGGGGACATGGCTACACCTTC,CSVGGDRGHGYTF
TRBJ2-4,TRBV6-2/TRBV6-3,-,TRBD1,TGTGCCAGCAGTTCAGGAGGGGGCAGGGGGCAGTTGGGAAACATTCAGTACTTC,CASSSGGGRGQLGNIQYF